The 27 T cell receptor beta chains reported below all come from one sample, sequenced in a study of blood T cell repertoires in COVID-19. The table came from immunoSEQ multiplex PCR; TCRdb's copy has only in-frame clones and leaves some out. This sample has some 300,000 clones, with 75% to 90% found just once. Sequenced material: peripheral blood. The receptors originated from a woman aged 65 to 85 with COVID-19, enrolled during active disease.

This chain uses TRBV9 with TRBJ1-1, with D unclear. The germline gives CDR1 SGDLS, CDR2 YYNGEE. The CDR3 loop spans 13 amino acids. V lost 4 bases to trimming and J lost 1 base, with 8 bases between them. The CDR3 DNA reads TGTGCCAGCAGCCTCACACCGAACACTGAAGCTTTCTTT. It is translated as CASSLTPNTEAFF.

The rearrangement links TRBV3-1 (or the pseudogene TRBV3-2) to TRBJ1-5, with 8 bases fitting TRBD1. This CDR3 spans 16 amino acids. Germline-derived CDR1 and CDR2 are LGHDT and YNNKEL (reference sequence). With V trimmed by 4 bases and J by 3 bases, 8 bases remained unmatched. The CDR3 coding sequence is TGTGCCAGCAGCCCGTCAGACAGGGGTTTCAATCAGCCCCAGCATTTT. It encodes CASSPSDRGFNQPQHF.

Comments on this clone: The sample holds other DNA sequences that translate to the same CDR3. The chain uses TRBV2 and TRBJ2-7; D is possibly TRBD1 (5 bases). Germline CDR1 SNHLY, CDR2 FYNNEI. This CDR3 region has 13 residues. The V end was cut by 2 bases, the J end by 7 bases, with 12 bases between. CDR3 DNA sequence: TGTGCCAGCAGTGAAAGTCAGGGCGGAGAGCAGTACTTC. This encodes CASSESQGGEQYF.

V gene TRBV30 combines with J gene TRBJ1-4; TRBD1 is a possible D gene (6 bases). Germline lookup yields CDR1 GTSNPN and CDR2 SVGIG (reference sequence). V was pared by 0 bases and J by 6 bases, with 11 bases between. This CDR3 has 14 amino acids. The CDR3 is CAWSVGTYDEKLFF. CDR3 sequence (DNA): TGTGCCTGGAGTGTCGGGACATACGATGAAAAACTGTTTTTT.

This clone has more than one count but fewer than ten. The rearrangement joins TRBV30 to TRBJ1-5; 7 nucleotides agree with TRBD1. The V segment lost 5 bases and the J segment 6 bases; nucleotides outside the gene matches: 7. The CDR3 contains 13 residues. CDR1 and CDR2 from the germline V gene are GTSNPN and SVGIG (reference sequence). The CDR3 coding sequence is TGTGCCTGGGGTCGACAGGGTGGTCAGCCCCAGCATTTT. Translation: CAWGRQGGQPQHF.

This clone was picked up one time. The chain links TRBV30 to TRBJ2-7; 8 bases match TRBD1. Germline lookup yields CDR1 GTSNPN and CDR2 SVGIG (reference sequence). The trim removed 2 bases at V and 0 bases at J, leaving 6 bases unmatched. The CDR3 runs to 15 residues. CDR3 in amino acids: CAWSIRDRPSYEQYF. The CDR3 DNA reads TGTGCCTGGAGTATCAGGGACAGGCCCTCCTACGAGCAGTACTTC.

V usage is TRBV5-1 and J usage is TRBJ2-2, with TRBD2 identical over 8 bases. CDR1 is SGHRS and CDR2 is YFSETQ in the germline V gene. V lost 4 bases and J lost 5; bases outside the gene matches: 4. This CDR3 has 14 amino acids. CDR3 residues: CASSPGGVTGELFF. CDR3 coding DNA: TGCGCCAGCAGCCCCGGGGGGGTGACCGGGGAGCTGTTTTTT.

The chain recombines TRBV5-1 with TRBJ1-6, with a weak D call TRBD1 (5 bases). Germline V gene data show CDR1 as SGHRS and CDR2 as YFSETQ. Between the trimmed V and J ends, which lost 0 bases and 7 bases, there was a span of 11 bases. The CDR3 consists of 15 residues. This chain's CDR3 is CASSLETAPNSPLHF. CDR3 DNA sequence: TGCGCCAGCAGCTTGGAGACAGCTCCCAATTCACCCCTCCACTTT.

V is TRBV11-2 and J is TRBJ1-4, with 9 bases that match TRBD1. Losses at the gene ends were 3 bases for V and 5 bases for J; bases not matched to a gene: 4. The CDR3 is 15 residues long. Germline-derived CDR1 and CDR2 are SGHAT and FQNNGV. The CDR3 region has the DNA TGTGCCAGCAGCTTCCGGACAGGGGACAATGAAAAACTGTTTTTT. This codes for CASSFRTGDNEKLFF.

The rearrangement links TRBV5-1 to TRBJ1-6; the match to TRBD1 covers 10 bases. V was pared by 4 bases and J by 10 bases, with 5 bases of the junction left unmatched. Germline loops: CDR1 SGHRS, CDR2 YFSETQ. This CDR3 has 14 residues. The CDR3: CASSTGTGASPLHF. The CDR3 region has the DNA TGCGCCAGCAGCACCGGGACAGGGGCCTCACCCCTCCACTTT.

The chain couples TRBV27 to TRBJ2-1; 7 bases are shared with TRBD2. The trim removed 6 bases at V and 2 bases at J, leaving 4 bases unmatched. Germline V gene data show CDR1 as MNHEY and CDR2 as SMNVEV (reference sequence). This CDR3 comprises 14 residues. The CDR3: CASSPRGAYNEQFF. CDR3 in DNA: TGTGCCAGCAGCCCCCGGGGGGCCTACAATGAGCAGTTCTTC.

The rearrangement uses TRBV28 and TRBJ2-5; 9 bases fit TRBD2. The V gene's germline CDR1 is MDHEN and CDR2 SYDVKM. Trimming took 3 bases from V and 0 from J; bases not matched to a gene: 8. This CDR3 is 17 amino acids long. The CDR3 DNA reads TGTGCCAGCAGTTTCCATCCACTAGCGGGCGACCAAGAGACCCAGTACTTC. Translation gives CASSFHPLAGDQETQYF.

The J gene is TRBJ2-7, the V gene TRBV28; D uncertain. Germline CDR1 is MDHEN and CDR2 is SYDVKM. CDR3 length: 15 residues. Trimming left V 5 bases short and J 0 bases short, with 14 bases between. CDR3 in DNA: TGTGCCAGCAGTCCCTCGACACTTCACTCCTACGAGCAGTACTTC. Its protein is CASSPSTLHSYEQYF.

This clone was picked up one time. The CDR3 nucleotides are TGTGCCAGCAGCCAAGGTGGCCGGGGGGCGTACGAGCAGTACTTC. This encodes CASSQGGRGAYEQYF. The chain recombines TRBV3-1 (or the pseudogene TRBV3-2) with TRBJ2-7, with D possibly matching TRBD2 (7 bases). V was trimmed by 1 base and J by 4 bases, leaving 14 bases between them. Germline CDR1 LGHDT, CDR2 YNNKEL (reference sequence). This CDR3 contains 15 residues.

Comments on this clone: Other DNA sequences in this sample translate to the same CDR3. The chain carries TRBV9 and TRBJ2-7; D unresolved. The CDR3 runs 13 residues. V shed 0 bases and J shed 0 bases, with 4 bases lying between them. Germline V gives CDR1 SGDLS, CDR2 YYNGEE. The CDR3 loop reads CASSVGSSYEQYF. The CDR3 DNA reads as TGTGCCAGCAGCGTAGGCAGCTCCTACGAGCAGTACTTC.

The CDR3 region has the DNA TGTGCCACCAGCCACGGACAGGGGAGCGGCTACACCTTC. Translated, it gives CATSHGQGSGYTF. This chain links TRBV24-1 with TRBJ1-2, with 9 bases identical to TRBD1. V gave up 7 bases and J gave up 8 bases; unmatched junction bases: 7. Germline CDR1 KGHDR, CDR2 SFDVKD. The CDR3 has 13 amino acids.

CDR3 amino acids: CASSLGPRGQETQYF. The DNA of the CDR3 is TGTGCCAGCAGCTTGGGCCCAAGGGGGCAAGAGACCCAGTACTTC. The chain links TRBV5-6 to TRBJ2-5; possible D gene TRBD1, 6 bases. CDR3 size: 15 residues. Per the germline V gene, CDR1 is SGHDT and CDR2 is YYEEEE. V was cut by 0 bases and J by 2 bases, with 11 bases left in between.

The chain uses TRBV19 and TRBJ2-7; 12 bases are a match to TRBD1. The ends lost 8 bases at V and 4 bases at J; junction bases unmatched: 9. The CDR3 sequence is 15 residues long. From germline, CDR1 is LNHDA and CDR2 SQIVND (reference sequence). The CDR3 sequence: CASRAPGQGAYEQYF. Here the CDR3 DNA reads TGTGCCAGTCGGGCACCGGGACAGGGGGCTTACGAGCAGTACTTC. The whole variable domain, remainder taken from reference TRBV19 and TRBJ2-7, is DGGITQSPKYLFRKEGQNVTLSCEQNLNHDAMYWYRQDPGQGLRLIYYSQIVNDFQKGDIAEGYSVSREKKESFPLTVTSAQKNPTAFYLCASRAPGQGAYEQYFGPGTRLTVT.

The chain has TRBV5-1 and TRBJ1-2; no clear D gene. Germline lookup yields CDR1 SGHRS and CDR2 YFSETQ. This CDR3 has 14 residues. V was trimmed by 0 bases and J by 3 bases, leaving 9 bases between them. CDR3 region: CASSLEAGYYGYTF. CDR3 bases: TGCGCCAGCAGCTTGGAAGCGGGTTACTATGGCTACACCTTC.

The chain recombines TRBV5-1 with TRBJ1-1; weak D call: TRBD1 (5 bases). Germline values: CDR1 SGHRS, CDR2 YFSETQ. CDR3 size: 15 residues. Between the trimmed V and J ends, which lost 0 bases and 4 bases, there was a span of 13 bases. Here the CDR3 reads CASSLVQGAGTEAFF. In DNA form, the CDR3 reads TGCGCCAGCAGCTTGGTGCAAGGGGCCGGCACTGAAGCTTTCTTT.

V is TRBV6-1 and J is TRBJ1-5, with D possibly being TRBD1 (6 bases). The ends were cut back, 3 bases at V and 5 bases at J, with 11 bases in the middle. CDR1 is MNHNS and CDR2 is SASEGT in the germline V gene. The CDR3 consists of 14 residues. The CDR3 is CASSDYSGDQPQHF. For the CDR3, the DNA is TGTGCCAGCAGTGACTACTCAGGGGATCAGCCCCAGCATTTT.

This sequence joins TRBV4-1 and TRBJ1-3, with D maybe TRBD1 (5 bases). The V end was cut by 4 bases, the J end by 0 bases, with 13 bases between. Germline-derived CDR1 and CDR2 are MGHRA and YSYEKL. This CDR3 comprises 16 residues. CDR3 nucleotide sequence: TGCGCCAGCAGCCTAAGGCCGACAGACTCTGGAAACACCATATATTTT. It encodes CASSLRPTDSGNTIYF.

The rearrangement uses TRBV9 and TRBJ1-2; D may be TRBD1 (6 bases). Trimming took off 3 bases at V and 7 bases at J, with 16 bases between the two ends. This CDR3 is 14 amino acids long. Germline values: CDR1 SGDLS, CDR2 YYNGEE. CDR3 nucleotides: TGTGCCAGCAGCGAAGCCGGGGGGCGGGGTGGCTACACCTTC. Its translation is CASSEAGGRGGYTF. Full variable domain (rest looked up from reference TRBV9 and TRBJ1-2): DSGVTQTPKHLITATGQRVTLRCSPRSGDLSVYWYQQSLDQGLQFLIQYYNGEERAKGNILERFSAQQFPDLHSELNLSSLELGDSALYFCASSEAGGRGGYTFGSGTRLTVV.

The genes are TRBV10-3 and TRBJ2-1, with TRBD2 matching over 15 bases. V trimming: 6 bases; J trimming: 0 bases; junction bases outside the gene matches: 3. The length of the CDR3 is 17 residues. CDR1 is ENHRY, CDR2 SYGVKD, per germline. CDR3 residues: CAISGLAGGSSYNEQFF. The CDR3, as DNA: TGTGCCATCAGCGGACTAGCGGGGGGGAGCTCCTACAATGAGCAGTTCTTC.

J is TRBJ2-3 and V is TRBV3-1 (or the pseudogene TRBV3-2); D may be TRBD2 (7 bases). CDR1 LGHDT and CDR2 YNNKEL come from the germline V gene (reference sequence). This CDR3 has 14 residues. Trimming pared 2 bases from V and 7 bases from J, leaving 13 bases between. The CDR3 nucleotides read TGTGCCAGCAGCCAAAGGGCGGGGGCCCATACGCAGTATTTT. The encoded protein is CASSQRAGAHTQYF.

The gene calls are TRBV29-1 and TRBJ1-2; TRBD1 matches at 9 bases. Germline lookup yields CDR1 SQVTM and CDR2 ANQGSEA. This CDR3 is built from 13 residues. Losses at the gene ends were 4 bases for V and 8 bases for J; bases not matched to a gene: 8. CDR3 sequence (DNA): TGCAGCGTTGTGGAGACAGGGGGTAAAGGCTACACCTTC. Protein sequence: CSVVETGGKGYTF. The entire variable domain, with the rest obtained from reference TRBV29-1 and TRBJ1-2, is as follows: SAVISQKPSRDICQRGTSLTIQCQVDSQVTMMFWYRQQPGQSLTLIATANQGSEATYESGFVIDKFPISRPNLTFSTLTVSNMSPEDSSIYLCSVVETGGKGYTFGSGTRLTVV.

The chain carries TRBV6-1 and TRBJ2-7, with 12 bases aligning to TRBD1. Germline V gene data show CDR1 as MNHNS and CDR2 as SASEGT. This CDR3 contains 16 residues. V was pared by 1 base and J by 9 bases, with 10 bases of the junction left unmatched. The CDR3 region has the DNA TGTGCCAGCAGTGAAGGGGACAGGGGGCGAACTCGGAGGCAGTACTTC. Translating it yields CASSEGDRGRTRRQYF.